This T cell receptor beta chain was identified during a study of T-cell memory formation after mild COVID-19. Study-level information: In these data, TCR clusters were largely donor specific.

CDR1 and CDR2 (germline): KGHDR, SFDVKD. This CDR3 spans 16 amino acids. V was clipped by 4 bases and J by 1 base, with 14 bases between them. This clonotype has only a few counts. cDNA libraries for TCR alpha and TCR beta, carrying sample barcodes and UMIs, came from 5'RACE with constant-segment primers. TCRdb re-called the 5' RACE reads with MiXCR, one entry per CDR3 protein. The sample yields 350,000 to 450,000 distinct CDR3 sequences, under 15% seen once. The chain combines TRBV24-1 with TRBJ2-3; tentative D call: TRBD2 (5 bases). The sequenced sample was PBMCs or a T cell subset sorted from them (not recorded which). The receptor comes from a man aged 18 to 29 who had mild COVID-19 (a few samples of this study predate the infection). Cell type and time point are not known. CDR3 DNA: TGTGCCACCAGTGACATGACCCCGAGGGGCACAGATACGCAGTATTTT. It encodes CATSDMTPRGTDTQYF.